Listed here is a single TCR beta chain. The assay was immunoSEQ multiplex PCR, and TCRdb's table has in-frame clones only and misses some. The sample includes under 90,000 clones, 92% of them seen just once. This sample stems from a study of T cell changes during pregnancy in multiple sclerosis. The input for sequencing was peripheral blood, taken in the second trimester of pregnancy. The origin of this receptor is a female donor in good health, enrolled as a control in a pregnancy study.

The DNA of the CDR3 is TGTGCCAGCACCGATAGCGGGGGAGAAGATACGCAGTATTTT. Encoded protein: CASTDSGGEDTQYF. The V call is TRBV7-9, the J call TRBJ2-3; 9 bases are shared with TRBD2. The CDR3 loop spans 14 amino acids. V dropped 7 bases and J dropped 5; count of bases not matched to a gene: 7. Germline V lookup: CDR1 SEHNR, CDR2 FQNEAQ (reference sequence).